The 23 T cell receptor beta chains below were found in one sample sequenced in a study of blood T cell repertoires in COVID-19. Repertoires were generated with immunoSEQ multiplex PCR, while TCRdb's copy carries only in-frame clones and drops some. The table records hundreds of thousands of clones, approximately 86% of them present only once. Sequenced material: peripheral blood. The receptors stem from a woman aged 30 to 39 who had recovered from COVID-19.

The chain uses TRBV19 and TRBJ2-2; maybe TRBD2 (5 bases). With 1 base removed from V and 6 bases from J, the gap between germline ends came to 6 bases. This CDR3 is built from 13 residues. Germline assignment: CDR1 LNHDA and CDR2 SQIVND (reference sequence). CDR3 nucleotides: TGTGCCAGTAGTATAGGAGGGCCCGGGGAGCTGTTTTTT. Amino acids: CASSIGGPGELFF.

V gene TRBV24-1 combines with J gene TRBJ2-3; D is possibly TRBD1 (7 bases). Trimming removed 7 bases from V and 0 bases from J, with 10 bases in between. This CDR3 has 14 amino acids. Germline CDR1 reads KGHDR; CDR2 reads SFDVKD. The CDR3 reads CATRGGGSTDTQYF. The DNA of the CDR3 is TGTGCCACCAGAGGAGGGGGCAGCACAGATACGCAGTATTTT.

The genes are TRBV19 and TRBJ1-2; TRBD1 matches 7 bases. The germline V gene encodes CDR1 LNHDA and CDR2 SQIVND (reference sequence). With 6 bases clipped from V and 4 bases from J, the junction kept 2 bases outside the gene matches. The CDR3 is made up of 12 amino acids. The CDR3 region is CASSRQGYGYTF. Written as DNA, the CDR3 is TGTGCCAGTAGCCGACAGGGCTATGGCTACACCTTC.

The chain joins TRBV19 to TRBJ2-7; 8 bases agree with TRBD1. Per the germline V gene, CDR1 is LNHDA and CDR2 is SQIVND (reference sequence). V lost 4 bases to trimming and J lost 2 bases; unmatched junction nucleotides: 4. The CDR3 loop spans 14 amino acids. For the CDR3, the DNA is TGTGCCAGTAGTACGACAGGGGCAACCTACGAGCAGTACTTC. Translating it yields CASSTTGATYEQYF.

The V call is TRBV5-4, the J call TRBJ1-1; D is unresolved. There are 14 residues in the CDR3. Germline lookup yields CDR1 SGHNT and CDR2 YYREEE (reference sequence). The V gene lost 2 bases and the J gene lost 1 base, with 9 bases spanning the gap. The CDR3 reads CASSFGVQNTEAFF. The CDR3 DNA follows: TGTGCCAGCAGCTTCGGGGTTCAGAACACTGAAGCTTTCTTT.

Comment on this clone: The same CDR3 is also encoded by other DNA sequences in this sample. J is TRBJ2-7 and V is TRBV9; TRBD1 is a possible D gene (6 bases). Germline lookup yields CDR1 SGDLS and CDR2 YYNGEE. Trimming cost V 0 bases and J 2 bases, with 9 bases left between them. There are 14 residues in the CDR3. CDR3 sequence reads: CASSVAPGAYEQYF. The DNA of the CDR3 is TGTGCCAGCAGCGTAGCCCCAGGGGCCTACGAGCAGTACTTC.

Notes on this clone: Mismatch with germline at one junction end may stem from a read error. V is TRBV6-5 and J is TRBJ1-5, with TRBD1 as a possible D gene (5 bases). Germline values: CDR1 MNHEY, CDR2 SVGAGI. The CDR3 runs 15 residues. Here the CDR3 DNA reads TGTGCCAGCAGTGACTCCAGGGATAGCAATCAGCCCCAGCATTTT. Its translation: CASSDSRDSNQPQHF.

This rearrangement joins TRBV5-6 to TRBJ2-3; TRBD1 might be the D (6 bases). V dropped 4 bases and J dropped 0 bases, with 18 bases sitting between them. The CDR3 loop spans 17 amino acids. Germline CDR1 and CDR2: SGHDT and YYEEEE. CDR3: CASSHEQGGSSTDTQYF. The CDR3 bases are TGTGCCAGCAGCCACGAACAGGGCGGCTCTAGCACAGATACGCAGTATTTT.

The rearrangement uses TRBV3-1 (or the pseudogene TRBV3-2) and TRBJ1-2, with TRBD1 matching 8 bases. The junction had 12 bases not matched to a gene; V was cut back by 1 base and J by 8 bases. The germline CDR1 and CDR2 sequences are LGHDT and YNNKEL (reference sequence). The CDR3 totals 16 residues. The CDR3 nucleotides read TGTGCCAGCAGCCAAGCTGCCCAGGGGGCTCGGCAAGGCTACACCTTC. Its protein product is CASSQAAQGARQGYTF.

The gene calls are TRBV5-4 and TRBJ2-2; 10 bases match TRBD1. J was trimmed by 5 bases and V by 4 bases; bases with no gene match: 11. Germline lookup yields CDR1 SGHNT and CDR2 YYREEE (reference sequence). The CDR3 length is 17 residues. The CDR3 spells CASSRGGDRGRTGELFF. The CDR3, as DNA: TGTGCCAGCAGCCGGGGGGGCGACAGGGGGCGGACCGGGGAGCTGTTTTTT.

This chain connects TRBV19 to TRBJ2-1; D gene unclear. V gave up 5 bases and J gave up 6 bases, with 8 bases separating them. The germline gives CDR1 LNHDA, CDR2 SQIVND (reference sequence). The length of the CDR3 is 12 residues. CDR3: CASSPTPNEQFF. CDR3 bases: TGTGCCAGTAGTCCCACACCCAATGAGCAGTTCTTC.

The CDR3 loop reads CASSLSSGQNSPLHF. The CDR3, as DNA: TGTGCCAGCAGCTTAAGTTCAGGGCAGAATTCACCCCTCCACTTT. The chain links TRBV7-8 to TRBJ1-6; D might be TRBD1 (5 bases). Trimming removed 2 bases from V and 7 bases from J, with 12 bases in between. Germline lookup yields CDR1 SGHVS and CDR2 FQNEAQ. This CDR3 has 15 amino acids. The variable domain in full, with the rest retrieved from reference TRBV7-8 and TRBJ1-6, is GAGVSQSPRYKVAKRGQDVALRCDPISGHVSLFWYQQALGQGPEFLTYFQNEAQLDKSGLPSDRFFAERPEGSVSTLKIQRTQQEDSAVYLCASSLSSGQNSPLHFGNGTRLTVT.

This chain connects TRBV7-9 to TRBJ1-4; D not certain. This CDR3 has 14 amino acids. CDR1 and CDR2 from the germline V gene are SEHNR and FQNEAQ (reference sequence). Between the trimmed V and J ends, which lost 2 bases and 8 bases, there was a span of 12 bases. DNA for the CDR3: TGTGCCAGCAGCTTAATGCGAGCGGAGGAAAAACTGTTTTTT. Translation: CASSLMRAEEKLFF.

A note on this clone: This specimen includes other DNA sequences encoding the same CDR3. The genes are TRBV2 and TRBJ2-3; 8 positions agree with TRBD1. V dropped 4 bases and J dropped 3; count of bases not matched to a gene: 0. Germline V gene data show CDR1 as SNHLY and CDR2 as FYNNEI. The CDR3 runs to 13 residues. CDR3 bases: TGTGCCAGCAGTGGACAGGGGACAGATACGCAGTATTTT. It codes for CASSGQGTDTQYF.

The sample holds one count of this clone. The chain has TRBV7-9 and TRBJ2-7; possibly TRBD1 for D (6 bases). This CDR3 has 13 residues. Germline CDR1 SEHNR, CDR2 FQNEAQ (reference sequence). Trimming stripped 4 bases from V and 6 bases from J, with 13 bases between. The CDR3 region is CASSWGTPGEQYF. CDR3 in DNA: TGTGCCAGCAGCTGGGGGACACCCGGCGAGCAGTACTTC.

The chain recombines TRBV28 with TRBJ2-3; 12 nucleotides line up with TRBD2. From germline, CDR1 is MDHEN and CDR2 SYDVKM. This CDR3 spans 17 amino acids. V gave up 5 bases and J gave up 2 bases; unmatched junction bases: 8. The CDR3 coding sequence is TGTGCCAGCAGTCCGGCGGGACTAGCGGGCCACACAGATACGCAGTATTTT. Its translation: CASSPAGLAGHTDTQYF.

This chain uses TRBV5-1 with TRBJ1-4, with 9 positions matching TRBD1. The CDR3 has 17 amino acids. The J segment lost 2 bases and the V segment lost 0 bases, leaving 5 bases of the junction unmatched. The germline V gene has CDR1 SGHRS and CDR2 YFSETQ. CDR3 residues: CASSLEQGAGTNEKLFF. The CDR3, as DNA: TGCGCCAGCAGCTTGGAACAGGGGGCCGGGACTAATGAAAAACTGTTTTTT. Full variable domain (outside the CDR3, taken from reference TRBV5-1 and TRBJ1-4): KAGVTQTPRYLIKTRGQQVTLSCSPISGHRSVSWYQQTPGQGLQFLFEYFSETQRNKGNFPGRFSGRQFSNSRSEMNVSTLELGDSALYLCASSLEQGAGTNEKLFFGSGTQLSVL.

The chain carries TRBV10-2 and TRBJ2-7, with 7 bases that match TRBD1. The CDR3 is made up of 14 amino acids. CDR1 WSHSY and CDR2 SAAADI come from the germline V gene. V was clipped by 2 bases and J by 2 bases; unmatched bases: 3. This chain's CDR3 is CASSERQGAYEQYF. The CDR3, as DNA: TGCGCCAGCAGTGAGCGCCAGGGGGCCTACGAGCAGTACTTC.

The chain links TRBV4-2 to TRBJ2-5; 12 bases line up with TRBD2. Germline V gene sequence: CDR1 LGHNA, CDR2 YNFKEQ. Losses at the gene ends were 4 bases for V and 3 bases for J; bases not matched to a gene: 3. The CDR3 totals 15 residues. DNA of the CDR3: TGTGCCAGCAGCCTCAGACTAGCGGGAGAAGAGACCCAGTACTTC. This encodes CASSLRLAGEETQYF.

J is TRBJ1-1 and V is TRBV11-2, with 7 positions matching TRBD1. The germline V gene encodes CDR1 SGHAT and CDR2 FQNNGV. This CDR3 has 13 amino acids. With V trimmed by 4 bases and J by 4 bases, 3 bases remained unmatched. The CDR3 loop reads CASSSQGSTEAFF. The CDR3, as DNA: TGTGCCAGCAGCTCACAGGGGAGCACTGAAGCTTTCTTT.

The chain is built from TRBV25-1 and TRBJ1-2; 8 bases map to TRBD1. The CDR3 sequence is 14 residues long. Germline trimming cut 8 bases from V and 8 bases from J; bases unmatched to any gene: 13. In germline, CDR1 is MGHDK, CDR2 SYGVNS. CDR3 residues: CASGGAGGGLGYTF. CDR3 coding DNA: TGTGCCAGCGGCGGGGCAGGGGGCGGATTGGGCTACACCTTC.

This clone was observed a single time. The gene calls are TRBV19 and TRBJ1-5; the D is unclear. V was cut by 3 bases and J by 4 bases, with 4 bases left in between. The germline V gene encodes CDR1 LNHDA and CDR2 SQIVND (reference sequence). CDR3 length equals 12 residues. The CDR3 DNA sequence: TGTGCCAGTAGTATCGGGAATCAGCCCCAGCATTTT. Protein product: CASSIGNQPQHF.

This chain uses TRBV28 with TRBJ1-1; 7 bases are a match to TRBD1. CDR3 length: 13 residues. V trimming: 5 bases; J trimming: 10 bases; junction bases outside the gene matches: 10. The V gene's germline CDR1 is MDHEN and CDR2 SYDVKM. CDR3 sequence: CASSLWDSRGAFF. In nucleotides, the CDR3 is TGTGCCAGCAGTCTCTGGGACAGTCGTGGAGCTTTCTTT.